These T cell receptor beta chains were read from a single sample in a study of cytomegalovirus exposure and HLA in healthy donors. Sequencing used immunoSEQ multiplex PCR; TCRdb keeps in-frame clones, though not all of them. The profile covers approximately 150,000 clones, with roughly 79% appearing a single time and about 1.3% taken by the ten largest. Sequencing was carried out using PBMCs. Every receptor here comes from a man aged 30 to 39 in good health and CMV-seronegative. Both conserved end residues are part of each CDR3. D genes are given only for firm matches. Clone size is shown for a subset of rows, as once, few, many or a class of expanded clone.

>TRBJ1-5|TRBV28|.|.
TGTGCCAGCGGCGACAGGTTTAGCAATCAGCCCCAGCATTTT
CASGDRFSNQPQHF
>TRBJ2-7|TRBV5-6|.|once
TGTGCCAGCAGCCGAGGGACATTTTTCCCCAACTACGAGCAGTACTTC
CASSRGTFFPNYEQYF
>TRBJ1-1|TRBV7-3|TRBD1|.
TGTGCCAGCAGCGCGGGACAGATGAACACTGAAGCTTTCTTT
CASSAGQMNTEAFF
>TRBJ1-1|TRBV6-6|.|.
TGTGCCAGCAGTTCGGAGTTCGCTGAAGCTTTCTTT
CASSSEFAEAFF
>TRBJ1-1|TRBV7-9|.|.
TGTGCCAGCAGCTTAGGGGCGCAGAACACTGAAGCTTTCTTT
CASSLGAQNTEAFF
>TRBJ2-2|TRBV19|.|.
TGTGCCAGTAGTCGACTAGTGTCCGGGGAGCTGTTTTTT
CASSRLVSGELFF
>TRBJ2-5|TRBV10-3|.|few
TGTGCCATCAGTGAGTCAGCGGACCCTCCCGAGACCCAGTACTTC
CAISESADPPETQYF
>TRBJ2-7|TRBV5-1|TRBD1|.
TGCGCCAGCAGCTTGGGGGACAGGGAGGGGTACGAGCAGTACTTC
CASSLGDREGYEQYF
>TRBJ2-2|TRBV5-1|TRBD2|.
TGCGCCAGCAGCTCACGGACTAGCGGGGGGAACACCGGGGAGCTGTTTTTT
CASSSRTSGGNTGELFF
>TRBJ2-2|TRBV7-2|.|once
TGTGCCAGCAGCTTTCCTCCCGGGGAGCTGTTTTTT
CASSFPPGELFF
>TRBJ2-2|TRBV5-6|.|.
TGTGCCAGCAGGGGGGACACACAAATCGGGGAGCTGTTTTTT
CASRGDTQIGELFF
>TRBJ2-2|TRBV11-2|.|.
TGTGCCAGCAGCTTCCCGGTGGTCGGCACCGGGGAGCTGTTTTTT
CASSFPVVGTGELFF
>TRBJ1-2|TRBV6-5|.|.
TGTGCCAGCACCAAGGACAGAAACTATGGCTACACCTTC
CASTKDRNYGYTF
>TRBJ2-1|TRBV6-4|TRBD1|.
TGTGCCAGCAGTGACGGGACAGTCTACAATGAGCAGTTCTTC
CASSDGTVYNEQFF
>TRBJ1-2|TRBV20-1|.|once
TGCAGTGCTAGAGGGGCCAATGGCTACACCTTC
CSARGANGYTF
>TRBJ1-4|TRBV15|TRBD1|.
TGTGCCACCAGCAGAGGGAAGGGGGCCGCTAATGAAAAACTGTTTTTT
CATSRGKGAANEKLFF